The 31 T cell receptor beta chains listed next were all sequenced from one sample in a study of blood T cell repertoires in COVID-19. Only in-frame clones appear in the TCRdb table, and some are missing; sequencing was by immunoSEQ multiplex PCR. The table has about 170,000 clones, around four fifths seen once. Source material: peripheral blood. All receptors derive from an elderly woman with COVID-19, enrolled during active disease.

This chain links TRBV4-1 with TRBJ2-3; D gene ambiguous. Trimming took 2 bases from V and 0 from J, leaving 3 bases between them. The CDR3 is 13 residues long. Germline assignment: CDR1 MGHRA and CDR2 YSYEKL. The CDR3 protein is CASSQQSTDTQYF. The CDR3 DNA reads TGCGCCAGCAGCCAACAGAGCACAGATACGCAGTATTTT.

This chain links TRBV27 with TRBJ1-2; 8 nucleotides line up with TRBD1. In germline, CDR1 is MNHEY, CDR2 SMNVEV (reference sequence). CDR3 length: 14 residues. V gave up 4 bases and J gave up 6 bases; unmatched junction bases: 7. The CDR3 nucleotides are TGTGCCAGCAGTTCCCGACAGGGGTTAAATGGCTACACCTTC. Amino acids: CASSSRQGLNGYTF.

J is TRBJ1-2 and V is TRBV3-1 (or the pseudogene TRBV3-2); D not resolved. Germline V CDR1 and CDR2: LGHDT, YNNKEL (reference sequence). The CDR3 extends over 15 amino acids. Trimming took off 4 bases at V and 4 bases at J, with 16 bases between the two ends. For the CDR3, the DNA is TGTGCCAGCAGCCTCCAAAGCTCCGGGAGCTATGGCTACACCTTC. It specifies CASSLQSSGSYGYTF.

This chain joins TRBV4-2 and TRBJ1-2; no clear D gene. Germline V gene lookup returns CDR1 LGHNA and CDR2 YNFKEQ. V was clipped by 2 bases and J by 0 bases, with 4 bases between them. CDR3 length: 13 amino acids. In DNA form, the CDR3 reads TGTGCCAGCAGCCAACGCGCTAACTATGGCTACACCTTC. This encodes CASSQRANYGYTF.

The chain has TRBV5-1 and TRBJ2-5, with 8 bases identical to TRBD2. Germline values: CDR1 SGHRS, CDR2 YFSETQ. CDR3 size: 18 residues. V shed 4 bases, J shed 3 bases, and the junction held 17 bases outside the gene matches. CDR3 sequence reads: CASSPYPPGGGLEETQYF. The CDR3 nucleotides read TGCGCCAGCAGCCCTTACCCTCCTGGCGGGGGGCTAGAAGAGACCCAGTACTTC. The full variable domain, its missing parts supplied by reference TRBV5-1 and TRBJ2-5, is KAGVTQTPRYLIKTRGQQVTLSCSPISGHRSVSWYQQTPGQGLQFLFEYFSETQRNKGNFPGRFSGRQFSNSRSEMNVSTLELGDSALYLCASSPYPPGGGLEETQYFGPGTRLLVL.

This clone occurred once. This chain uses TRBV9 with TRBJ1-5; D not resolved. V was pared by 0 bases and J by 2 bases, with 9 bases between. CDR3 length equals 15 residues. Per germline, CDR1 SGDLS and CDR2 YYNGEE. CDR3 DNA sequence: TGTGCCAGCAGCGTAGACGGGATCGGCAATCAGCCCCAGCATTTT. It encodes CASSVDGIGNQPQHF.

The rearrangement joins TRBV7-9 to TRBJ2-7; D not resolved. Germline CDR1 and CDR2: SEHNR and FQNEAQ (reference sequence). The V and J ends lost 3 bases and 4 bases respectively, with 7 bases between them. The CDR3 covers 12 residues. Written as DNA, the CDR3 is TGTGCCAGCAGCTTTGACATGTACGAGCAGTACTTC. It is translated as CASSFDMYEQYF. Full variable domain (outside the CDR3, taken from reference TRBV7-9 and TRBJ2-7): DTGVSQNPRHKITKRGQNVTFRCDPISEHNRLYWYRQTLGQGPEFLTYFQNEAQLEKSRLLSDRFSAERPKGSFSTLEIQRTEQGDSAMYLCASSFDMYEQYFGPGTRLTVT.

The table lists this clone with a count of one. The chain links TRBV6-5 to TRBJ1-2, with a tentative D call TRBD1 (5 bases). The CDR3 extends over 13 amino acids. In germline, CDR1 is MNHEY, CDR2 SVGAGI. Trimming removed 7 bases at V and 5 bases at J, with 14 bases between. The CDR3 sequence: CASIPGAGYGYTF. The CDR3 coding sequence is TGTGCCAGCATACCTGGGGCCGGGTATGGCTACACCTTC.

This clone was detected a few times. This rearrangement joins TRBV19 to TRBJ1-6; D is unclear. V lost 6 bases and J lost 7, with 19 bases in between. This CDR3 contains 16 residues. Germline CDR1 LNHDA, CDR2 SQIVND (reference sequence). In DNA form, the CDR3 reads TGTGCCAGTAGCCCCACTCGACTCGGAGGGAATTCACCCCTCCACTTT. It encodes CASSPTRLGGNSPLHF.

The chain is built from TRBV6-5 and TRBJ1-5; TRBD1 matches at 8 bases. V lost 6 bases to trimming and J lost 3 bases; unmatched junction nucleotides: 1. The CDR3 is made up of 13 amino acids. Germline CDR1 MNHEY, CDR2 SVGAGI. DNA of the CDR3: TGTGCCAGCAGACAGGGGGACAATCAGCCCCAGCATTTT. This codes for CASRQGDNQPQHF.

The rearrangement joins TRBV19 to TRBJ1-5, with 7 bases fitting TRBD1. The CDR3 sequence is 15 residues long. Per the germline V gene, CDR1 is LNHDA and CDR2 is SQIVND (reference sequence). Trimming cost V 5 bases and J 0 bases; bases outside gene matches: 4. The chain's CDR3 is CASSAGTVSNQPQHF. CDR3 bases: TGTGCCAGTAGTGCCGGGACAGTTAGCAATCAGCCCCAGCATTTT. Using reference TRBV19 and TRBJ1-5 for the parts outside the CDR3, the full variable domain is DGGITQSPKYLFRKEGQNVTLSCEQNLNHDAMYWYRQDPGQGLRLIYYSQIVNDFQKGDIAEGYSVSREKKESFPLTVTSAQKNPTAFYLCASSAGTVSNQPQHFGDGTRLSIL.

This clone has just a few counts. This chain joins TRBV9 and TRBJ2-2, with D uncertain. The ends were cut back, 0 bases at V and 4 bases at J, with 10 bases in the middle. Germline V CDR1 and CDR2: SGDLS, YYNGEE. This CDR3 has 15 amino acids. CDR3 nucleotides: TGTGCCAGCAGCGTAGTACCTACCGGCACCGGGGAGCTGTTTTTT. It specifies CASSVVPTGTGELFF.

The chain uses TRBV12-3 or TRBV12-4 and TRBJ2-7; no clear D. Trimming removed 4 bases at V and 4 bases at J, with 8 bases between. CDR3 length: 12 amino acids. CDR3 loop: CASSSFRYEQYF. For the CDR3, the DNA is TGTGCCAGCAGTTCTTTCCGTTACGAGCAGTACTTC.

The rearrangement links TRBV14 to TRBJ1-1; D is possibly TRBD1 (5 bases). Germline V CDR1 and CDR2: SGHDN, FVKESK. V was shortened by 7 bases and J by 1 base, with 13 bases between the two germline ends. The CDR3 is 14 amino acids. The CDR3 is CASTLLGPNTEAFF. In DNA form, the CDR3 reads TGTGCCAGCACCCTCCTGGGGCCGAACACTGAAGCTTTCTTT. Looking up the rest from reference TRBV14 and TRBJ1-1 gives the full variable domain: EAGVTQFPSHSVIEKGQTVTLRCDPISGHDNLYWYRRVMGKEIKFLLHFVKESKQDESGMPNNRFLAERTGGTYSTLKVQPAELEDSGVYFCASTLLGPNTEAFFGQGTRLTVV.

V gene TRBV5-6 combines with J gene TRBJ2-2, with a tentative D call TRBD1 (6 bases). CDR1 SGHDT and CDR2 YYEEEE come from the germline V gene. This CDR3 has 16 residues. The V end was cut by 1 base, the J end by 0 bases, with 10 bases between. The CDR3 here is CASSLTAGANTGELFF. The CDR3 coding sequence is TGTGCCAGCAGCTTGACGGCAGGGGCGAACACCGGGGAGCTGTTTTTT. The full variable domain, completed using reference TRBV5-6 and TRBJ2-2, is DAGVTQSPTHLIKTRGQQVTLRCSPKSGHDTVSWYQQALGQGPQFIFQYYEEEERQRGNFPDRFSGHQFPNYSSELNVNALLLGDSALYLCASSLTAGANTGELFFGEGSRLTVL.

V is TRBV20-1 and J is TRBJ2-7; the match to TRBD1 covers 7 bases. The CDR3 extends over 13 amino acids. Per germline, CDR1 DFQATT and CDR2 SNEGSKA (reference sequence). V lost 3 bases and J lost 2; bases outside the gene matches: 4. For the CDR3, the DNA is TGCAGTGCTAGTACAGGGGTAACCTACGAGCAGTACTTC. It specifies CSASTGVTYEQYF.

The J gene is TRBJ1-1, the V gene TRBV6-5; weak D call: TRBD1 (6 bases). The germline gives CDR1 MNHEY, CDR2 SVGAGI. V was cut by 6 bases and J by 0 bases, with 14 bases left in between. The CDR3 is 15 residues long. The CDR3 spells CASRGTLEMNTEAFF. The CDR3 coding sequence is TGTGCCAGCAGGGGGACACTCGAAATGAACACTGAAGCTTTCTTT.

The chain links TRBV5-6 to TRBJ1-4; D might be TRBD1 (5 bases). Germline V gene sequence: CDR1 SGHDT, CDR2 YYEEEE. There are 13 residues in the CDR3. V gave up 1 base and J gave up 12 bases, with 13 bases separating them. In DNA form, the CDR3 reads TGTGCCAGCAGCTTGACAAGTCAAGGGGAACTGTTTTTT. This encodes CASSLTSQGELFF.

The chain has TRBV29-1 and TRBJ1-4; perhaps TRBD1 as D (6 bases). The V gene's germline CDR1 is SQVTM and CDR2 ANQGSEA. CDR3 length: 13 amino acids. The CDR3 DNA reads TGCAGTTCAATGGTACAGGGTGGCGAAAAACTGTTTTTT. This encodes CSSMVQGGEKLFF.

There are a few counts of this clone. This chain joins TRBV3-1 (or the pseudogene TRBV3-2) and TRBJ2-1, with unresolved D. Trimming cost V 5 bases and J 9 bases, with 8 bases left between them. The CDR3 loop spans 11 amino acids. The V gene's germline CDR1 is LGHDT and CDR2 YNNKEL (reference sequence). The CDR3 loop reads CASSFLREQFF. CDR3 nucleotides: TGTGCCAGCAGCTTTTTGCGTGAGCAGTTCTTC.

This CDR3 is CASTRGGSSYQPQHF. Here the CDR3 DNA reads TGTGCCAGCACCCGGGGGGGGTCCTCTTATCAGCCCCAGCATTTT. The V call is TRBV5-5, the J call TRBJ1-5; perhaps TRBD1 as D (5 bases). This CDR3 has 15 residues. Trimming cost V 6 bases and J 5 bases, with 18 bases left between them. CDR1 and CDR2 from the germline V gene are SGHKS and YYEKEE (reference sequence).

The chain is built from TRBV4-1 and TRBJ2-7; unclear D gene. The length of the CDR3 is 13 residues. CDR1 and CDR2 (germline): MGHRA, YSYEKL. Trimming removed 4 bases at V and 3 bases at J, with 10 bases between. Here the CDR3 reads CASSRPPGYEQYF. In DNA, the CDR3 is TGCGCCAGCAGCCGCCCGCCCGGCTACGAGCAGTACTTC.

V usage is TRBV6-5 and J usage is TRBJ2-1; maybe TRBD2 (6 bases). CDR3 length: 13 residues. In germline, CDR1 is MNHEY, CDR2 SVGAGI. V was pared by 7 bases and J by 6 bases, with 13 bases between. CDR3: CASKEGAVNEQFF. CDR3 nucleotide sequence: TGTGCCAGCAAGGAGGGCGCCGTCAATGAGCAGTTCTTC.

This chain connects TRBV6-2 or TRBV6-3 to TRBJ1-4; D is perhaps TRBD1 (5 bases). The V end was cut by 6 bases, the J end by 7 bases, with 18 bases between. The germline V gene has CDR1 MNHEY and CDR2 SVGEGT. The CDR3 runs 15 residues. Here the CDR3 reads CASSPGDLAPEKLFF. CDR3 sequence (DNA): TGTGCCAGCAGCCCGGGGGACTTAGCCCCTGAAAAACTGTTTTTT.

CDR3 in DNA: TGTGCCAGCAGGCAGGGCGGGGAATACGAGCAGTACTTC. Translation gives CASRQGGEYEQYF. The rearrangement joins TRBV6-5 to TRBJ2-7, with a possible D match to TRBD2 (6 bases). V lost 6 bases to trimming and J lost 4 bases, with 13 bases between them. Germline V lookup: CDR1 MNHEY, CDR2 SVGAGI. The CDR3 totals 13 residues.

The CDR3 sequence is CASSIELAGNIQYF. In nucleotides, the CDR3 is TGTGCCAGTAGTATAGAGCTGGCCGGGAACATTCAGTACTTC. This chain uses TRBV19 with TRBJ2-4, with D uncertain. Germline V gene lookup returns CDR1 LNHDA and CDR2 SQIVND (reference sequence). CDR3 length: 14 amino acids. Trimming removed 0 bases from V and 7 bases from J, with 10 bases in between.

V gene TRBV11-2 combines with J gene TRBJ2-7; D ambiguous. Germline CDR1 is SGHAT and CDR2 is FQNNGV. V was trimmed by 0 bases and J by 3 bases, leaving 3 bases between them. CDR3 length: 12 residues. CDR3 in amino acids: CASSLDLYEQYF. The CDR3 bases are TGTGCCAGCAGCTTAGATCTCTACGAGCAGTACTTC.

This rearrangement joins TRBV5-8 to TRBJ2-2, with 7 bases that match TRBD2. Germline V CDR1 and CDR2: SGHTS, YDEGEE. V shed 6 bases, J shed 5 bases, and the junction held 10 bases outside the gene matches. The CDR3 extends over 15 amino acids. The CDR3 loop is CASIPGSGGTGELFF. The CDR3 nucleotides are TGTGCCAGCATCCCCGGTTCGGGAGGTACCGGGGAGCTGTTTTTT. The complete variable domain, with remaining parts taken from reference TRBV5-8 and TRBJ2-2, reads EAGVTQSPTHLIKTRGQQATLRCSPISGHTSVYWYQQALGLGLQFLLWYDEGEERNRGNFPPRFSGRQFPNYSSELNVNALELEDSALYLCASIPGSGGTGELFFGEGSRLTVL.

This chain connects TRBV6-5 to TRBJ1-2; D remains ambiguous. The CDR3 runs 16 residues. CDR1 is MNHEY, CDR2 SVGAGI, per germline. Deletions cut 0 bases from V and 3 bases from J, with 14 bases between. The CDR3 spells CASSYSMDAGHYGYTF. Written as DNA, the CDR3 is TGTGCCAGCAGTTACTCGATGGACGCGGGTCACTATGGCTACACCTTC.

This clone was detected once. This chain uses TRBV7-9 with TRBJ1-4; a possible D gene is TRBD1 (5 bases). The germline V gene has CDR1 SEHNR and CDR2 FQNEAQ (reference sequence). This CDR3 is built from 16 residues. V lost 5 bases to trimming and J lost 7 bases, with 20 bases between them. CDR3 coding DNA: TGTGCCAGCAGCCCCCCCGGGGGTCGGGGTCGTGAAAAACTGTTTTTT. Translation gives CASSPPGGRGREKLFF.

CDR3 nucleotides: TGTGCCAGCAGCTCAACCCTAGACGTCGAGCAGTACTTC. Its protein product is CASSSTLDVEQYF. This chain uses TRBV5-5 with TRBJ2-7; D not resolved. The CDR3 sequence is 13 residues long. V lost 3 bases to trimming and J lost 6 bases, with 13 bases between them. The germline CDR1 and CDR2 sequences are SGHKS and YYEKEE (reference sequence).